This T cell receptor (beta chain) was identified during a study of blood T cell repertoires in COVID-19. Overall study: COVID-19 samples from acute and convalescent phases originated in the United States, Italy and Spain. The cDNA or gDNA used as material had been derived from T cells, B-cell-depleted T cells, or PBMCs.

In the original workflow: Estimation of nucleated cell counts was performed using reference gene primer amplification. Using immunoSEQ multiplex PCR, the repertoire was profiled, and TCRdb retains in-frame clones only, with some absent. V, J and clone size reflect that table, while D and trimming were determined from the DNA. Seen here are about 100,000 clones, almost 80% observed once, and the top ten hold roughly an eighth. The TCR originated in a woman between 65 and 79 years old with acute or convalescent COVID-19. Sample: peripheral blood.

CDR3 protein: CASSLGDVLSEAFF. DNA of the CDR3: TGTGCCAGCAGCTTGGGAGACGTTTTGTCTGAAGCTTTCTTT. This sequence joins TRBV7-9 and TRBJ1-1; D remains ambiguous. Per the germline V gene, CDR1 is SEHNR and CDR2 is FQNEAQ (reference sequence). This CDR3 spans 14 amino acids. V was pared by 3 bases and J by 6 bases, with 14 bases between.